Listed below are T cell receptor beta chains from one sample, sequenced in a study of shared clonotypes between healthy human individuals. This table comes from immunoSEQ multiplex PCR, and its TCRdb copy is limited to in-frame clones, with some not included. The sample lists more than 2 million clones; over 85% were seen once. The sequenced material came from naive CD8+ T cells from PBMCs. These receptors were obtained from a man between 18 and 29 years old in good health. Some clones in this sample may be carry-over from other donors' samples. The CDR3 runs from the conserved cysteine through the conserved F or W. The D gene is left open where the match is weak. Size tells how often a clone was seen (once, few, many) or the class of an expanded clone, and some rows leave it out.

clone size: .; V gene: TRBV5-1; J gene: TRBJ2-1; D gene: TRBD1; CDR3 DNA: TGCGCCAGCAGTCCCACGACAGGGGCCCTCCATGAGCAGTTCTTC; CDR3 protein: CASSPTTGALHEQFF
clone size: .; V gene: TRBV6-6; J gene: TRBJ2-7; D gene: TRBD1; CDR3 DNA: TGTGCCAGCAGTTCACACAGGGGCTCCTACGAGCAGTACTTC; CDR3 protein: CASSSHRGSYEQYF
clone size: .; V gene: TRBV5-1; J gene: TRBJ2-1; D gene: TRBD1; CDR3 DNA: TGCGCCAGCAGCTCCACAGGGGACCCCAATGAGCAGTTCTTC; CDR3 protein: CASSSTGDPNEQFF
clone size: .; V gene: TRBV10-3; J gene: TRBJ1-2; D gene: .; CDR3 DNA: TGTGCCATCTCCGAATATGGAGGCTATGGCTACACCTTC; CDR3 protein: CAISEYGGYGYTF
clone size: .; V gene: TRBV10-3; J gene: TRBJ2-7; D gene: .; CDR3 DNA: TGTGCCATCAGGGAGGGGGGGCTAGCGAACTCCTACGAGCAGTACTTC; CDR3 protein: CAIREGGLANSYEQYF
clone size: .; V gene: TRBV9; J gene: TRBJ2-7; D gene: TRBD2; CDR3 DNA: TGTGCCAGCAGCGTAGGTCTAGCGGGAGGTTCCTACGAGCAGTACTTC; CDR3 protein: CASSVGLAGGSYEQYF
clone size: .; V gene: TRBV7-7; J gene: TRBJ2-3; D gene: TRBD2; CDR3 DNA: TGTGCCAGCAGCTTGCTAGCGGGGGACACAGATACGCAGTATTTT; CDR3 protein: CASSLLAGDTDTQYF
clone size: .; V gene: TRBV6-5; J gene: TRBJ2-1; D gene: .; CDR3 DNA: TGTGCCAGCAGCCGGGGACGGTTGTCCTACAATGAGCAGTTCTTC; CDR3 protein: CASSRGRLSYNEQFF
clone size: .; V gene: TRBV7-6; J gene: TRBJ1-1; D gene: .; CDR3 DNA: TGTGCCAGCAGCTTAGCGGAGGCAGGGAACACTGAAGCTTTCTTT; CDR3 protein: CASSLAEAGNTEAFF
clone size: .; V gene: TRBV7-9; J gene: TRBJ2-7; D gene: .; CDR3 DNA: TGTGCCAGCAGCTTAGGCATCTCCGAGCAGTACTTC; CDR3 protein: CASSLGISEQYF
clone size: .; V gene: TRBV9; J gene: TRBJ2-7; D gene: TRBD1; CDR3 DNA: TGTGCCAGCGGTCTCGGGACAGCTTCCTACGAGCAGTACTTC; CDR3 protein: CASGLGTASYEQYF
clone size: .; V gene: TRBV5-4; J gene: TRBJ1-1; D gene: TRBD1; CDR3 DNA: TGTGCCAGCAGCTCCGGGACAGCGAACACTGAAGCTTTCTTT; CDR3 protein: CASSSGTANTEAFF
clone size: .; V gene: TRBV29-1; J gene: TRBJ1-4; D gene: .; CDR3 DNA: TGCATCCTCCCAGGGTTCGGTGAAAAACTGTTTTTT; CDR3 protein: CILPGFGEKLFF
clone size: .; V gene: TRBV5-8; J gene: TRBJ2-5; D gene: .; CDR3 DNA: TGTGCCAGCAGCTTGGGGGCAGGGTTAATCCAAGAGACCCAGTACTTC; CDR3 protein: CASSLGAGLIQETQYF
clone size: .; V gene: TRBV4-3; J gene: TRBJ2-7; D gene: TRBD1; CDR3 DNA: TGCGCCAGCAGCCAAGATACAGGGGGCCTCGACTTCTCCTACGAGCAGTACTTC; CDR3 protein: CASSQDTGGLDFSYEQYF
clone size: .; V gene: TRBV6-5; J gene: TRBJ1-5; D gene: .; CDR3 DNA: TGTGCCAGCAGTTACTTGCGGGGACCCGATCAGCCCCAGCATTTT; CDR3 protein: CASSYLRGPDQPQHF
clone size: .; V gene: TRBV27; J gene: TRBJ1-5; D gene: .; CDR3 DNA: TGTGCCAGCAGTTTATCGAGGGGGGCGGGTCAGCCCCAGCATTTT; CDR3 protein: CASSLSRGAGQPQHF
clone size: .; V gene: TRBV6-6; J gene: TRBJ2-7; D gene: .; CDR3 DNA: TGTGCCAGCAGTAGCAAGGCGGAGGGCGTCTACGAGCAGTACTTC; CDR3 protein: CASSSKAEGVYEQYF
clone size: few; V gene: TRBV2; J gene: TRBJ1-5; D gene: .; CDR3 DNA: TGTGCCAGCAGTGGGACCCTGGACGGGGATAGCAATCAGCCCCAGCATTTT; CDR3 protein: CASSGTLDGDSNQPQHF
clone size: .; V gene: TRBV19; J gene: TRBJ1-5; D gene: .; CDR3 DNA: TGTGCCAGTAGGCTGGACACTAGCAATCAGCCCCAGCATTTT; CDR3 protein: CASRLDTSNQPQHF
clone size: .; V gene: TRBV4-1; J gene: TRBJ1-1; D gene: .; CDR3 DNA: TGCGCCAGCAGCCAAGATGGAGTCGGGGCGCGGACTGAAGCTTTCTTT; CDR3 protein: CASSQDGVGARTEAFF
clone size: .; V gene: TRBV4-3; J gene: TRBJ1-1; D gene: TRBD1; CDR3 DNA: TGCGCCAGCAGCCAAGATGACTGGGGACAGGCAGACACTGAAGCTTTCTTT; CDR3 protein: CASSQDDWGQADTEAFF
clone size: .; V gene: TRBV9; J gene: TRBJ2-1; D gene: TRBD2; CDR3 DNA: TGTGCCAGCAGCGTAGGGACGGGGGGCTCCTACAATGAGCAGTTCTTC; CDR3 protein: CASSVGTGGSYNEQFF
clone size: .; V gene: TRBV29-1; J gene: TRBJ2-7; D gene: .; CDR3 DNA: TGCAGCGTTGGCAAGTCCGGATCCTACGAGCAGTACTTC; CDR3 protein: CSVGKSGSYEQYF
clone size: .; V gene: TRBV7-2; J gene: TRBJ1-2; D gene: TRBD1; CDR3 DNA: TGTGCCAGCAGCTCCGGGACAGGCGATCGAAGCTACACCTTC; CDR3 protein: CASSSGTGDRSYTF
clone size: .; V gene: TRBV7-9; J gene: TRBJ2-1; D gene: .; CDR3 DNA: TGTGCCAGCATCCTACTCAGCCCCACCTACAATGAGCAGTTCTTC; CDR3 protein: CASILLSPTYNEQFF
clone size: .; V gene: TRBV7-2; J gene: TRBJ2-1; D gene: .; CDR3 DNA: TGTGCCAGCAGCTTGATTCTCGGGGGAAATGAGCAGTTCTTC; CDR3 protein: CASSLILGGNEQFF
clone size: .; V gene: TRBV5-1; J gene: TRBJ1-2; D gene: .; CDR3 DNA: TGCGCCAGCAGCTTATCCCAGGGGACCAGAAATGGCTACACCTTC; CDR3 protein: CASSLSQGTRNGYTF
clone size: once; V gene: TRBV2; J gene: TRBJ1-1; D gene: TRBD1; CDR3 DNA: TGTGCCCCAAGGGGGGGGACAGGGGTTAACACTGAAGCTTTCTTT; CDR3 protein: CAPRGGTGVNTEAFF
clone size: .; V gene: TRBV7-8; J gene: TRBJ2-7; D gene: TRBD2; CDR3 DNA: TGTGCCAGCAGCCAGACTAGCGGGAGCTACGAGCAGTACTTC; CDR3 protein: CASSQTSGSYEQYF
clone size: .; V gene: TRBV11-3; J gene: TRBJ2-3; D gene: .; CDR3 DNA: TGTGCCAGCAGCTTAGGGTGGCGGCCCACAGATACGCAGTATTTT; CDR3 protein: CASSLGWRPTDTQYF
clone size: .; V gene: TRBV27; J gene: TRBJ2-1; D gene: TRBD2; CDR3 DNA: TGTGCCAGCAGTTCCCGACTAGCCGAAAGCTCCTACAATGAGCAGTTCTTC; CDR3 protein: CASSSRLAESSYNEQFF
clone size: .; V gene: TRBV5-6; J gene: TRBJ2-2; D gene: TRBD1; CDR3 DNA: TGTGCCAGCACCTTTGGGACAGGGATCTCCGGGGAGCTGTTTTTT; CDR3 protein: CASTFGTGISGELFF
clone size: .; V gene: TRBV19; J gene: TRBJ1-1; D gene: .; CDR3 DNA: TGTGCCAGTAGCTGGGGGGGATTGAACACTGAAGCTTTCTTT; CDR3 protein: CASSWGGLNTEAFF
clone size: .; V gene: TRBV7-9; J gene: TRBJ1-2; D gene: .; CDR3 DNA: TGTGCCGGCGCGGATGGCTACACCTTC; CDR3 protein: CAGADGYTF
clone size: .; V gene: TRBV6-5; J gene: TRBJ2-7; D gene: .; CDR3 DNA: TGTGCCAGCAGGACAGGTATGAGGTCCTACGAGCAGTACTTC; CDR3 protein: CASRTGMRSYEQYF
clone size: .; V gene: TRBV7-9; J gene: TRBJ2-7; D gene: TRBD2; CDR3 DNA: TGTGCCAGCAGCGGGAGGGGCCGACAGTCCTACGAGCAGTACTTC; CDR3 protein: CASSGRGRQSYEQYF
clone size: .; V gene: TRBV7-3; J gene: TRBJ1-1; D gene: .; CDR3 DNA: TGTGCCAGCAGCTTAGGAGGGGTGGAAGCTTTCTTT; CDR3 protein: CASSLGGVEAFF
clone size: .; V gene: TRBV6-5; J gene: TRBJ1-1; D gene: TRBD1; CDR3 DNA: TGTGCCAGCAGTGACAGGGGGCCCCTAACCGAAGCTTTCTTT; CDR3 protein: CASSDRGPLTEAFF
clone size: .; V gene: TRBV27; J gene: TRBJ2-7; D gene: .; CDR3 DNA: TGTGCCAGCAGTGCGAACTCCTACGAGCAGTACTTC; CDR3 protein: CASSANSYEQYF
clone size: few; V gene: TRBV9; J gene: TRBJ1-1; D gene: TRBD1; CDR3 DNA: TGTGCCAGCAGCGACGGGACAGGGAACACTGAAGCTTTCTTT; CDR3 protein: CASSDGTGNTEAFF
clone size: .; V gene: TRBV28; J gene: TRBJ2-1; D gene: .; CDR3 DNA: TGTGCCAGCAGAACCTCGGACACCGGCTCCTACAATGAGCAGTTCTTC; CDR3 protein: CASRTSDTGSYNEQFF
clone size: .; V gene: TRBV9; J gene: TRBJ2-7; D gene: .; CDR3 DNA: TGTGCCAGCAGCCCCTCCCGGTCTTCCTACGAGCAGTACTTC; CDR3 protein: CASSPSRSSYEQYF
clone size: .; V gene: TRBV28; J gene: TRBJ1-6; D gene: TRBD1; CDR3 DNA: TGTGCCAGCAGGGACAGGCCTTCACCCCTCCACTTT; CDR3 protein: CASRDRPSPLHF
clone size: once; V gene: TRBV10-3; J gene: TRBJ1-3; D gene: .; CDR3 DNA: TGTGCCATCCGCACCTTCCTCGGGGGGGACTCTGGAAACACCATATATTTT; CDR3 protein: CAIRTFLGGDSGNTIYF
clone size: .; V gene: TRBV6-5; J gene: TRBJ2-3; D gene: .; CDR3 DNA: TGTGCCAGCGGACCCCGTACCGCACTCTGGGATACGCAGTATTTT; CDR3 protein: CASGPRTALWDTQYF
clone size: .; V gene: TRBV27; J gene: TRBJ1-1; D gene: .; CDR3 DNA: TGTGCCAGCAGTTTAGGCGGGACCGTCAACACTGAAGCTTTCTTT; CDR3 protein: CASSLGGTVNTEAFF
clone size: .; V gene: TRBV4-1; J gene: TRBJ2-7; D gene: TRBD1; CDR3 DNA: TGCGCCAGCAGCCTAGGACAGGGAACCTACGAGCAGTACTTC; CDR3 protein: CASSLGQGTYEQYF
clone size: .; V gene: TRBV28; J gene: TRBJ2-3; D gene: TRBD1; CDR3 DNA: TGTGCCAGCAGTTCCACCGGGACAGACACAGATACGCAGTATTTT; CDR3 protein: CASSSTGTDTDTQYF
clone size: .; V gene: TRBV5-1; J gene: TRBJ1-1; D gene: .; CDR3 DNA: TGCGCCAGCAGCTTGGCCCAGACAATGAACACTGAAGCTTTCTTT; CDR3 protein: CASSLAQTMNTEAFF
clone size: .; V gene: TRBV5-1; J gene: TRBJ2-3; D gene: .; CDR3 DNA: TGCGCCAGCAGCTTGTCTTCCATCCGAACAGATACGCAGTATTTT; CDR3 protein: CASSLSSIRTDTQYF
clone size: .; V gene: TRBV27; J gene: TRBJ2-7; D gene: .; CDR3 DNA: TGTGCCAGCACCCCCTGGTGGCAGGGTGGCGAGCAGTACTTC; CDR3 protein: CASTPWWQGGEQYF
clone size: .; V gene: TRBV19; J gene: TRBJ2-7; D gene: TRBD1; CDR3 DNA: TGTGCCAGTAGTGGGTGGACAGGGGACTCCTACGAGCAGTACTTC; CDR3 protein: CASSGWTGDSYEQYF